This T cell receptor beta chain comes out of a study of blood T cell repertoires in COVID-19. Whole-study context: Sample material is recorded as cDNA or gDNA derived from T cells, B-cell-depleted T cells, or PBMCs.

The table lists this clone with a few counts. Germline lookup yields CDR1 LNHDA and CDR2 SQIVND (reference sequence). The ends lost 1 base at V and 4 bases at J; junction bases unmatched: 4. The CDR3 has 15 residues. Authors' methods: Nucleated cell number was recorded as an estimate derived from reference gene primer amplification. The assay was immunoSEQ multiplex PCR, and TCRdb's table has in-frame clones only and misses some. That table furnishes V, J and clone size, whereas the DNA furnished D and trimming. This sample carries some 99,000 clones, about 86% of them seen once, and the ten largest clones take over 10%.

Sequencing was performed on peripheral blood. The TCR sequence derives from a woman aged 60 to 75 in a cohort sampled during active or convalescent COVID-19. This chain joins TRBV19 and TRBJ1-5, with 7 bases aligning to TRBD1. The chain's CDR3 is CASSIGRDRNQPQHF. The CDR3 DNA reads TGTGCCAGTAGTATAGGCCGGGACAGAAATCAGCCCCAGCATTTT.